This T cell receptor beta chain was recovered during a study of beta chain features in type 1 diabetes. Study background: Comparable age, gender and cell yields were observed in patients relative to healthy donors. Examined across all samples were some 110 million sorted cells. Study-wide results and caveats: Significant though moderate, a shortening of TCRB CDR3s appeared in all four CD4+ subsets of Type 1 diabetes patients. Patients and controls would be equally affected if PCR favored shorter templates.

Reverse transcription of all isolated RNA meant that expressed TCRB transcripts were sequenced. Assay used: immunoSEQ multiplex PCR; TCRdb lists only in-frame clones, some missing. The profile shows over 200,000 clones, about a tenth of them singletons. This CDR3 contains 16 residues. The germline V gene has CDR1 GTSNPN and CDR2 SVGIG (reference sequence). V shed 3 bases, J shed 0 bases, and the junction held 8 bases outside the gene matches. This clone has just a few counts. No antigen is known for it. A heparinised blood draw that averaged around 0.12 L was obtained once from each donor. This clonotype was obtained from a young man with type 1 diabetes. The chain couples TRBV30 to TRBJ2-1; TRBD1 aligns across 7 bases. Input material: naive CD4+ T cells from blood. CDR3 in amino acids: CAWSSDRVGSYNEQFF. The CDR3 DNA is TGTGCCTGGAGCTCCGACAGGGTGGGCTCCTACAATGAGCAGTTCTTC.